Presented here are 29 T cell receptor beta chains from one specimen sequenced in a study of T-cell memory formation after mild COVID-19. TCRdb reprocessed the 5' RACE reads with MiXCR, giving one entry per CDR3 protein. The profile covers about 620,000 distinct CDR3 sequences, with roughly 18% appearing a single time and about 12% taken by the ten largest. Sample: PBMCs or a T cell subset sorted from them (not recorded which). These receptor sequences come from an adult woman who had mild COVID-19 (a few samples of this study predate the infection). Cell type and time point are not known.

Only a few counts were recorded for this clonotype. The chain has TRBV14 and TRBJ2-7; the D call may be TRBD1 or TRBD2 (5 bases each). The length of the CDR3 is 14 residues. Looked up from germline, CDR1 is SGHDN and CDR2 is FVKESK. Trimming took off 1 base at V and 3 bases at J, with 10 bases between the two ends. CDR3 DNA: TGTGCCAGCAGCCAAGCCCCAGGGAGCTACGAGCAGTACTTC. Its protein product is CASSQAPGSYEQYF.

J is TRBJ1-2 and V is TRBV30; D not resolved. Germline CDR1 reads GTSNPN; CDR2 reads SVGIG (reference sequence). Between the trimmed V and J ends, which lost 2 bases and 6 bases, there was a span of 13 bases. There are 13 residues in the CDR3. The CDR3 spells CAWSHGNLDGYTF. CDR3 DNA: TGTGCCTGGAGTCACGGCAATCTCGATGGCTACACCTTC.

Points on this clonotype: A much more abundant neighbour one base away suggests this may be a read error. The chain carries TRBV29-1 and TRBJ2-3, with a weak D call TRBD1 (8 bases). Germline loops: CDR1 SQVTM, CDR2 ANQGSEA. The CDR3 contains 14 residues. CDR3 amino acids: CRATGGASTDTQYF. In DNA, the CDR3 is TGCAGAGCAACAGGGGGGGCTAGCACAGATACGCAGTATTTT.

The rearrangement uses TRBV10-3 and TRBJ2-7; no firm D call. This CDR3 has 12 amino acids. Germline loops: CDR1 ENHRY, CDR2 SYGVKD. V lost 10 bases, J lost 1 base, and 11 bases lay in between. The CDR3 spells CATRPGSYEQYF. CDR3 nucleotides: TGTGCCACTAGACCGGGTTCCTACGAGCAGTACTTC.

This clonotype was counted a few times. The chain joins TRBV7-8 to TRBJ2-1; possible D gene TRBD2, 5 bases. CDR1 and CDR2 from the germline V gene are SGHVS and FQNEAQ. V lost 5 bases and J lost 9, with 20 bases in between. This CDR3 is 15 amino acids long. In nucleotides, the CDR3 is TGTGCCAGCAGCCCCCCGATCCGGGAAGGGAGTGAGCAGTTCTTC. Its translation: CASSPPIREGSEQFF.

The table lists this clonotype with a few counts. The rearrangement links TRBV6-1 to TRBJ2-3; tentatively, D is TRBD2 (6 bases). CDR1 is MNHNS and CDR2 is SASEGT in the germline V gene. CDR3 size: 16 residues. Trimming pared 6 bases from V and 0 bases from J, leaving 16 bases between. In nucleotides, the CDR3 is TGTGCCAGCAGCCCCCTACCCGGGACTAGCACAGATACGCAGTATTTT. Translation gives CASSPLPGTSTDTQYF.

This clonotype was seen a handful of times. The chain links TRBV11-2 to TRBJ2-7; 10 nucleotides line up with TRBD2. From germline, CDR1 is SGHAT and CDR2 FQNNGV. V lost 3 bases and J lost 7; bases outside the gene matches: 9. The CDR3 runs 15 residues. CDR3 DNA sequence: TGTGCCAGCAGCTTCGGAGCGGGAGGGCCCAATGAGCAGTACTTC. This translates into CASSFGAGGPNEQYF.

The chain has TRBV19 and TRBJ2-3; 11 nucleotides match TRBD2. The germline V gene has CDR1 LNHDA and CDR2 SQIVND (reference sequence). Trimming cost V 1 base and J 1 base; bases outside gene matches: 4. The CDR3 extends over 17 amino acids. The CDR3 sequence: CASSIGTSGSGTDTQYF. DNA of the CDR3: TGTGCCAGTAGTATAGGGACTAGCGGGTCAGGCACAGATACGCAGTATTTT.

The chain recombines TRBV6-5 with TRBJ2-3; D may be TRBD1 (6 bases). Germline V gene data show CDR1 as MNHEY and CDR2 as SVGAGI. The CDR3 is 16 amino acids. Trimming took 2 bases from V and 7 from J, leaving 19 bases between them. The CDR3 DNA reads TGTGCCAGCAGTTACAGGGGCAGGGGCTCCGGCCATACGCAGTATTTT. Its protein is CASSYRGRGSGHTQYF.

This clonotype turned up a few times. The V and J genes are TRBV4-2 and TRBJ2-7; TRBD2 is a possible D gene (6 bases). CDR1 is LGHNA, CDR2 YNFKEQ, per germline. The CDR3 extends over 17 amino acids. V gave up 1 base and J gave up 4 bases, with 20 bases separating them. The CDR3 DNA is TGTGCCAGCAGCCAAGGTATTGGCGGGGCGGGGCCTTACGAGCAGTACTTC. Its protein is CASSQGIGGAGPYEQYF.

This clonotype showed up just once. This chain links TRBV7-9 with TRBJ1-2; 12 bases align to TRBD1. V dropped 4 bases and J dropped 4; count of bases not matched to a gene: 10. Germline loops: CDR1 SEHNR, CDR2 FQNEAQ (reference sequence). The CDR3 contains 17 residues. The CDR3 sequence: CASSSNPGQGASYGYTF. The DNA of the CDR3 is TGTGCCAGCAGCTCCAACCCGGGACAGGGGGCCTCCTATGGCTACACCTTC.

The chain is built from TRBV3-1 and TRBJ2-1, with D tentatively TRBD1 or TRBD2 (6 bases each). The CDR3 has 14 residues. With 8 bases removed from V and 6 bases from J, the gap between germline ends came to 17 bases. Germline-derived CDR1 and CDR2 are LGHDT and YNNKEL (reference sequence). CDR3 residues: CASCTRGRANEQFF. In DNA, the CDR3 is TGTGCCAGCTGTACCCGGGGGCGAGCCAATGAGCAGTTCTTC.

This clonotype turned up a few times. The chain links TRBV7-9 to TRBJ2-1; D possibly corresponds to TRBD2 (5 bases). The CDR3 is 15 amino acids. Deletions cut 5 bases from V and 3 bases from J, with 14 bases between. Germline assignment: CDR1 SEHNR and CDR2 FQNEAQ (reference sequence). Here the CDR3 reads CASSIPGTDYNEQFF. DNA for the CDR3: TGTGCCAGCAGCATTCCGGGAACAGACTACAATGAGCAGTTCTTC.

This clonotype has more than one count but fewer than ten. The V and J genes are TRBV12-3 or TRBV12-4 and TRBJ1-2, with D unresolved. The V end lost 6 bases, the J end lost 4 bases, and 15 bases lay between the germline ends. This CDR3 comprises 14 residues. The CDR3 DNA follows: TGTGCCAGCAGCACCTTCTCGATGGTCTATGGCTACACCTTC. Amino acid sequence: CASSTFSMVYGYTF.

The gene calls are TRBV29-1 and TRBJ2-5; 7 bases fit TRBD1. V was pared by 4 bases and J by 4 bases, with 9 bases of the junction left unmatched. This CDR3 has 14 residues. Germline V gene lookup returns CDR1 SQVTM and CDR2 ANQGSEA. The CDR3 bases are TGCAGCGTTGGGACAGGCGCCATCCGAGAGACCCAGTACTTC. It specifies CSVGTGAIRETQYF.

V gene TRBV7-8 combines with J gene TRBJ1-3; D is unresolved. Germline V gene sequence: CDR1 SGHVS, CDR2 FQNEAQ. Trimming cost V 3 bases and J 2 bases, with 8 bases left between them. CDR3 length: 14 amino acids. The CDR3 loop is CASSFSGPGNTIYF. The CDR3 nucleotides read TGTGCCAGCAGCTTCTCTGGCCCTGGAAACACCATATATTTT.

The chain combines TRBV16 with TRBJ2-5, with 7 bases lining up with TRBD2. There are 14 residues in the CDR3. CDR1 is KGHSY, CDR2 FQNENV, per germline. J gave up 3 bases and V 0 bases, and 1 base lay outside the gene matches. The CDR3 loop reads CASSQSTSKETQYF. DNA for the CDR3: TGTGCCAGCAGCCAATCGACTAGCAAAGAGACCCAGTACTTC.

In this sample, this clonotype turned up a few times. This chain links TRBV4-2 with TRBJ2-4; D remains unclear. The germline V and J ends were trimmed by 1 base and 9 bases, with 13 bases remaining between them. Per germline, CDR1 LGHNA and CDR2 YNFKEQ. There are 14 residues in the CDR3. The DNA for the CDR3 is TGTGCCAGCAGCCAAGTAGGTAGTTCGGGCATTCAGTACTTC. Protein sequence: CASSQVGSSGIQYF.

This clonotype was counted only a few times. This rearrangement joins TRBV5-1 to TRBJ2-1, with no clear D. The CDR3 sequence is 14 residues long. The V gene's germline CDR1 is SGHRS and CDR2 YFSETQ. Trimming removed 1 base at V and 13 bases at J, with 18 bases between. This CDR3 is CASSLSRSTAVQFF. In DNA form, the CDR3 reads TGCGCCAGCAGCTTGTCGCGTTCTACGGCAGTTCAGTTCTTC.

J is TRBJ2-6 and V is TRBV12-3 or TRBV12-4; D is perhaps TRBD1 (7 bases). V lost 1 base to trimming and J lost 3 bases, with 10 bases between them. The CDR3 is 16 amino acids. This CDR3 reads CASSLVQGGGANVLTF. CDR3 nucleotides: TGTGCCAGCAGTTTAGTGCAGGGGGGTGGGGCCAACGTCCTGACTTTC.

This clonotype was seen a few times. The rearrangement uses TRBV4-3 and TRBJ2-7; possible D gene TRBD1, 6 bases. The germline gives CDR1 LGHNA, CDR2 YSLEER. The CDR3 totals 17 residues. V lost 1 base and J lost 4, with 20 bases in between. CDR3 in amino acids: CASSQVINRVIGYEQYF. CDR3 nucleotides: TGCGCCAGCAGCCAAGTCATAAACAGGGTAATAGGGTACGAGCAGTACTTC.

This clonotype came up many times. This sequence joins TRBV24-1 and TRBJ2-3, with 8 bases lining up with TRBD1. The CDR3 totals 16 residues. V was pared by 4 bases and J by 1 base, with 6 bases of the junction left unmatched. Per the germline V gene, CDR1 is KGHDR and CDR2 is SFDVKD. The CDR3 DNA reads as TGTGCCACCAGTGAAACCGGGACAGGACGCACAGATACGCAGTATTTT. It yields the protein CATSETGTGRTDTQYF.

This chain links TRBV23-1 with TRBJ2-2, with D maybe TRBD1 (5 bases). TRBV23-1 is known as an ORF, though its function is uncertain. V was clipped by 0 bases and J by 6 bases, with 8 bases between them. The length of the CDR3 is 14 residues. The CDR3, as DNA: TGCGCCAGCAGTCAATCGAAGGGGTCCGGGGAGCTGTTTTTT. Encoded protein: CASSQSKGSGELFF.

This clonotype was detected a few times. The rearrangement links TRBV20-1 to TRBJ2-4; 10 positions agree with TRBD2. V was clipped by 2 bases and J by 2 bases; unmatched bases: 3. The CDR3 is 15 amino acids. Germline loops: CDR1 DFQATT, CDR2 SNEGSKA (reference sequence). Here the CDR3 reads CSARPGLATKNIQYF. In nucleotides, the CDR3 is TGCAGTGCTAGACCGGGACTAGCGACCAAAAACATTCAGTACTTC.

This clonotype was seen a handful of times. CDR3 in DNA: TGTGCCATCAGTGACAGATCCGGGATCCACAATGAGCAGTTCTTC. Protein: CAISDRSGIHNEQFF. This chain links TRBV10-3 with TRBJ2-1, with D possibly being TRBD2 (5 bases). The length of the CDR3 is 15 residues. V dropped 3 bases and J dropped 5 bases, with 14 bases sitting between them. The germline V gene has CDR1 ENHRY and CDR2 SYGVKD.

The chain joins TRBV5-1 to TRBJ2-2; D unclear. Germline V gives CDR1 SGHRS, CDR2 YFSETQ. This CDR3 is built from 13 residues. V dropped 7 bases and J dropped 8 bases, with 15 bases sitting between them. The CDR3 DNA sequence: TGCGCCAGCTCTCGGGCCCTGGATGGGGAGCTGTTTTTT. This gives the protein CASSRALDGELFF. The full variable domain, in which reference TRBV5-1 and TRBJ2-2 provide the parts outside the CDR3, is KAGVTQTPRYLIKTRGQQVTLSCSPISGHRSVSWYQQTPGQGLQFLFEYFSETQRNKGNFPGRFSGRQFSNSRSEMNVSTLELGDSALYLCASSRALDGELFFGEGSRLTVL.

There are many counts of this clonotype. At one boundary the junction diverges from the germline segment, which might be a read error. V gene TRBV5-1 combines with J gene TRBJ1-1; D remains unclear. Germline-derived CDR1 and CDR2 are SGHRS and YFSETQ. This CDR3 comprises 13 residues. The CDR3 spells CASSLGMNTEAFF. CDR3 in DNA: TGTGCCAGCAGCTTAGGGATGAACACTGAAGCTTTCTTT.

This clonotype was counted between two and nine times. The V and J genes are TRBV29-1 and TRBJ2-7; 8 nucleotides line up with TRBD2. Germline V gene sequence: CDR1 SQVTM, CDR2 ANQGSEA. The CDR3 spans 14 residues. Losses at the gene ends were 4 bases for V and 2 bases for J; bases not matched to a gene: 7. The CDR3 protein is CSVGMGTRTYEQYF. In DNA, the CDR3 is TGCAGCGTTGGTATGGGGACTAGGACCTACGAGCAGTACTTC.

This clonotype was detected only a few times. DNA for the CDR3: TGTGCCAGCAGCTCGTACAGGGGGCCAACTGAAGCTTTCTTT. This sequence encodes CASSSYRGPTEAFF. The chain joins TRBV7-9 to TRBJ1-1; TRBD1 agrees at 9 bases. CDR3 length: 14 amino acids. The V and J ends lost 4 bases and 5 bases, in that order; junction bases with no gene match: 5. Germline assignment: CDR1 SEHNR and CDR2 FQNEAQ (reference sequence). The complete variable domain, with remaining parts taken from reference TRBV7-9 and TRBJ1-1, reads DTGVSQNPRHKITKRGQNVTFRCDPISEHNRLYWYRQTLGQGPEFLTYFQNEAQLEKSRLLSDRFSAERPKGSFSTLEIQRTEQGDSAMYLCASSSYRGPTEAFFGQGTRLTVV.